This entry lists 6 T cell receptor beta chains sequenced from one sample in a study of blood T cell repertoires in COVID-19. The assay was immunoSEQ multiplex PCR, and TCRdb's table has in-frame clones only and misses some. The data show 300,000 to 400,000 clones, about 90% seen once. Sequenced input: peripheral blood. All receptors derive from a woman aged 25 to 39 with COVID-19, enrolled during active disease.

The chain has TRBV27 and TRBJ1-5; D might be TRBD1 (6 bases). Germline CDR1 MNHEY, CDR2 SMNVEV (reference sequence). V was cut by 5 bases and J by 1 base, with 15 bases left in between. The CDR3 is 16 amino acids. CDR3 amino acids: CASSVETGKSNQPQHF. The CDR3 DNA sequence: TGTGCCAGCAGTGTGGAAACAGGGAAGAGCAATCAGCCCCAGCATTTT.

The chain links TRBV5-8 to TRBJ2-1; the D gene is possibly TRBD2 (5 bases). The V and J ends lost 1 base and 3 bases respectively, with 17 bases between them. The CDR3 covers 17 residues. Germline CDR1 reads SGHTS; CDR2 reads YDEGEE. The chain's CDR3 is CASSLSGLEVIYNEQFF. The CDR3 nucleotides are TGTGCCAGCAGCTTGTCGGGGTTGGAGGTAATCTACAATGAGCAGTTCTTC.

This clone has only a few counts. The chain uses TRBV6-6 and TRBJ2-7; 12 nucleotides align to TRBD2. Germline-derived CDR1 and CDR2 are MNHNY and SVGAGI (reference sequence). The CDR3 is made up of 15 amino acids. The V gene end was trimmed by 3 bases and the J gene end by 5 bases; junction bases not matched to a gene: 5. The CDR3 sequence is CASSYRTSGTHEQYF. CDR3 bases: TGTGCCAGCAGTTATCGGACTAGCGGGACTCACGAGCAGTACTTC.

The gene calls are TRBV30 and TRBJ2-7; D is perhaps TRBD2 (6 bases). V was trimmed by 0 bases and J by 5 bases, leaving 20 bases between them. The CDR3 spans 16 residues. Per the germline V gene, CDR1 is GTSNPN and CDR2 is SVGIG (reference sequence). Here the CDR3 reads CAWSVSPGLQNHEQYF. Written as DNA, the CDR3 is TGTGCCTGGAGTGTTTCTCCGGGACTTCAAAACCACGAGCAGTACTTC.

CDR3 nucleotide sequence: TGTGCCACCAGCAAGCGGGAGGTCTCCTACAATGAGCAGTTCTTC. It yields the protein CATSKREVSYNEQFF. The chain is built from TRBV24-1 and TRBJ2-1, with 9 bases lining up with TRBD2. The ends lost 7 bases at V and 0 bases at J; junction bases unmatched: 3. The V gene's germline CDR1 is KGHDR and CDR2 SFDVKD. The CDR3 consists of 15 residues.

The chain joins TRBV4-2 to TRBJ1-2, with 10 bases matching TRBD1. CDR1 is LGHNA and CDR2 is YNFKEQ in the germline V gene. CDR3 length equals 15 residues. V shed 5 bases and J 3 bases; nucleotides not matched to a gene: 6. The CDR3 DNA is TGTGCCAGCAGCTCCGGACAGGGGGGGGACTATGGCTACACCTTC. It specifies CASSSGQGGDYGYTF.